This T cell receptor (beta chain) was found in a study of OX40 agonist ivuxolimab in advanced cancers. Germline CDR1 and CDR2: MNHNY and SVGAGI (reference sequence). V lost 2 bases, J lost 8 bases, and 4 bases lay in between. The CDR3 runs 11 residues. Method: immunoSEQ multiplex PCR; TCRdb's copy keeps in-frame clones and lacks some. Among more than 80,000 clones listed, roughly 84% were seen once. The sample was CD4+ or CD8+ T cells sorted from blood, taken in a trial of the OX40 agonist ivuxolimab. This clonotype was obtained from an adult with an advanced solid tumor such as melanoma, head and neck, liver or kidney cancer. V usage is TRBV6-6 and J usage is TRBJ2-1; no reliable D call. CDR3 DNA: TGTGCCAGCAGTTACAAAGATGAGCAGTTCTTC. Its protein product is CASSYKDEQFF.